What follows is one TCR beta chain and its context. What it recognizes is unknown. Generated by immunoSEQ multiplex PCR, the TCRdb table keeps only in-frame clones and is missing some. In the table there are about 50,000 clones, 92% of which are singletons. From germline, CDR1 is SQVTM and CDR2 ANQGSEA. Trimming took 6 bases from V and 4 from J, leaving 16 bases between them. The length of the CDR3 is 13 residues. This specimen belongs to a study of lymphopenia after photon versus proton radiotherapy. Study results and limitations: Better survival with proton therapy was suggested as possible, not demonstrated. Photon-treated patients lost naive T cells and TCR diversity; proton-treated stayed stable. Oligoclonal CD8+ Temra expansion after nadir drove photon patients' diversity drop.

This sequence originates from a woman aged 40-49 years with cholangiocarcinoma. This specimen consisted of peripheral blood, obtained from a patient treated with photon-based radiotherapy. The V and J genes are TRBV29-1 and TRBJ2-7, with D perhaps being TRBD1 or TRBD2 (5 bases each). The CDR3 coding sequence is TGCAGCGTAAGAAGGGACGACTGGTACGAGCAGTACTTC. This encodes CSVRRDDWYEQYF.